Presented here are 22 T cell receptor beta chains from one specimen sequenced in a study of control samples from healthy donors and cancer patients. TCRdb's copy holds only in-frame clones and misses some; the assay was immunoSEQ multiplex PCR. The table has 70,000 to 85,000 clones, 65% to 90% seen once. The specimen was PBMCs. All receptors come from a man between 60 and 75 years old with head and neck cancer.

As DNA, the CDR3 is TGTGCCAGCAGTTTATGGCAGGGTGGGACCTACGAGCAGTACTTC. Protein sequence: CASSLWQGGTYEQYF. The rearrangement uses TRBV27 and TRBJ2-7; perhaps TRBD1 as D (5 bases). V lost 1 base and J 2 bases, leaving 12 bases between the germline ends. The CDR3 is made up of 15 amino acids. Per the germline V gene, CDR1 is MNHEY and CDR2 is SMNVEV (reference sequence).

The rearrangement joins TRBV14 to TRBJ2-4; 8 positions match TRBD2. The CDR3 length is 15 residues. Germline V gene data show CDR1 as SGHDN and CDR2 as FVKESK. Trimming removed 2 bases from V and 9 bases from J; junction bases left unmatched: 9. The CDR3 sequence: CASSQSGGLGSIQYF. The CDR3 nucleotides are TGTGCCAGCAGCCAATCGGGGGGACTAGGATCCATTCAGTACTTC. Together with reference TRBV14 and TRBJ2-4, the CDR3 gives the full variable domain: EAGVTQFPSHSVIEKGQTVTLRCDPISGHDNLYWYRRVMGKEIKFLLHFVKESKQDESGMPNNRFLAERTGGTYSTLKVQPAELEDSGVYFCASSQSGGLGSIQYFGAGTRLSVL.

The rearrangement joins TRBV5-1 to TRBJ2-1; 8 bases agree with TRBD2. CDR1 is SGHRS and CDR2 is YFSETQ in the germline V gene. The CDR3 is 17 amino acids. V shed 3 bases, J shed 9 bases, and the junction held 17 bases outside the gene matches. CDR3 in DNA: TGCGCCAGCAGCTCCCGCTCGACGGGAGGGGTCTTGGGTGAGCAGTTCTTC. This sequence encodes CASSSRSTGGVLGEQFF.

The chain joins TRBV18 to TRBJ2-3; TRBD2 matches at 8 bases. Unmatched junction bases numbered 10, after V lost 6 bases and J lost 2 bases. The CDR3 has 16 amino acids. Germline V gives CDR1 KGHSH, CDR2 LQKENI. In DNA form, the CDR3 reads TGTGCCAGCTCCCCCCCGGGGGGGAGTTTCACAGATACGCAGTATTTT. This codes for CASSPPGGSFTDTQYF.

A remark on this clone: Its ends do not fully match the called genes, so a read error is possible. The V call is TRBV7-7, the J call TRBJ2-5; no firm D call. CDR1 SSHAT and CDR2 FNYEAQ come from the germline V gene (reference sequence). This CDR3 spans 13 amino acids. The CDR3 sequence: CASSSRAQETQYF. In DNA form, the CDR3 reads TGTGCTAGCAGCTCCCGCGCCCAAGAGACCCAGTACTTC.

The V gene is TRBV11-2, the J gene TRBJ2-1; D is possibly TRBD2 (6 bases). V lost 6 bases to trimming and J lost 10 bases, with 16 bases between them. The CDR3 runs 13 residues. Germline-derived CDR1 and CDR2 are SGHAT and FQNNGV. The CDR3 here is CASRLRRDREQFF. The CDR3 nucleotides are TGTGCCAGCAGGCTAAGGAGGGACCGCGAGCAGTTCTTC.

CDR3 amino acids: CAWGQFSGNTIYF. CDR3 nucleotide sequence: TGTGCCTGGGGGCAGTTCTCTGGAAACACCATATATTTT. V usage is TRBV30 and J usage is TRBJ1-3; no firm D call. This CDR3 spans 13 amino acids. V was shortened by 5 bases and J by 0 bases, with 8 bases between the two germline ends. The V gene's germline CDR1 is GTSNPN and CDR2 SVGIG (reference sequence).

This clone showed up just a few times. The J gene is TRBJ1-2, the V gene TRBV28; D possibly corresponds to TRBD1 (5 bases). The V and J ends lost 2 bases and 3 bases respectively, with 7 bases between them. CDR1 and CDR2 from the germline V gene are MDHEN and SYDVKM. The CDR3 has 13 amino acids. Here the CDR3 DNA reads TGTGCCAGCAGTTTAGCGGGGGACTATGGCTACACCTTC. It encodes CASSLAGDYGYTF.

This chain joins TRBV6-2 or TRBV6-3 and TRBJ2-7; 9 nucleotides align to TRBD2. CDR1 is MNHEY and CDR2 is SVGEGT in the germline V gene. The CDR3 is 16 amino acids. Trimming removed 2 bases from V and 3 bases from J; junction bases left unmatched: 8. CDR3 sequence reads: CASSYPSGKGIYEQYF. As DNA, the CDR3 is TGTGCCAGCAGTTACCCTAGCGGGAAGGGGATCTACGAGCAGTACTTC.

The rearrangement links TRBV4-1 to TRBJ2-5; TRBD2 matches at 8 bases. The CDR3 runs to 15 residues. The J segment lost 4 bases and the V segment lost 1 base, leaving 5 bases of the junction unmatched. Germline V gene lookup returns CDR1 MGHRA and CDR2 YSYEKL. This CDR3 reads CASSQAGRAPETQYF. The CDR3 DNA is TGCGCCAGCAGCCAAGCCGGGAGGGCCCCAGAGACCCAGTACTTC.

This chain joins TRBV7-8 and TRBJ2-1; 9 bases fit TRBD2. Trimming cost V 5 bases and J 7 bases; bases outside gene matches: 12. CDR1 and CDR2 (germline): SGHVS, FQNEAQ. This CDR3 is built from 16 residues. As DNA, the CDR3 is TGTGCCAGCAGCACCGTTAGCGGGAGAGGGTGGAATGAGCAGTTCTTC. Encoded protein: CASSTVSGRGWNEQFF.

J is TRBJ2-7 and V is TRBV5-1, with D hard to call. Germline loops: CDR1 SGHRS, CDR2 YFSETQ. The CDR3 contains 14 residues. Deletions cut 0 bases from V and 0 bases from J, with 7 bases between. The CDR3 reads CASSLDTRSYEQYF. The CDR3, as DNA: TGCGCCAGCAGCTTGGACACTCGCTCCTACGAGCAGTACTTC.

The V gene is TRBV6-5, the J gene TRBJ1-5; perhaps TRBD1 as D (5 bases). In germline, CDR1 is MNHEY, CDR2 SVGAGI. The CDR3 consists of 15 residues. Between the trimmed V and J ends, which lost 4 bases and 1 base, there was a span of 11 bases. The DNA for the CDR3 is TGTGCCAGCAGTTTTGCGGAGGGGAGCAATCAGCCCCAGCATTTT. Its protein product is CASSFAEGSNQPQHF.

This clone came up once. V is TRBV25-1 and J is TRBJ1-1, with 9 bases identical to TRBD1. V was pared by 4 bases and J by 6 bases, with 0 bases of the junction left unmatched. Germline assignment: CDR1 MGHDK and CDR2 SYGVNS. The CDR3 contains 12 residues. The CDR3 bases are TGTGCCAGCAGTGGACAGGGGGCTGAAGCTTTCTTT. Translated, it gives CASSGQGAEAFF. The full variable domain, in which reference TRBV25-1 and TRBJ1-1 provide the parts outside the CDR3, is EADIYQTPRYLVIGTGKKITLECSQTMGHDKMYWYQQDPGMELHLIHYSYGVNSTEKGDLSSESTVSRIRTEHFPLTLESARPSHTSQYLCASSGQGAEAFFGQGTRLTVV.

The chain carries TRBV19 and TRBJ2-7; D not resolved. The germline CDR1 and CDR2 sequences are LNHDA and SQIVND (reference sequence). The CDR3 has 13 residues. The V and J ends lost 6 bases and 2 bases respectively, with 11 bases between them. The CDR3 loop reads CASSYDVTYEQYF. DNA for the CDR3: TGTGCCAGTAGCTACGACGTAACCTACGAGCAGTACTTC.

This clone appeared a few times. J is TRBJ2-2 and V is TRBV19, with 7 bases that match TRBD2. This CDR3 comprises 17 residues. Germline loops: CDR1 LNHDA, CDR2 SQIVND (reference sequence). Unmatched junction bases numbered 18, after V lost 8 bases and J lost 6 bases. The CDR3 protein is CASYPARSGTFSGELFF. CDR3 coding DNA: TGTGCCAGTTACCCAGCCCGGAGCGGGACCTTCTCCGGGGAGCTGTTTTTT.

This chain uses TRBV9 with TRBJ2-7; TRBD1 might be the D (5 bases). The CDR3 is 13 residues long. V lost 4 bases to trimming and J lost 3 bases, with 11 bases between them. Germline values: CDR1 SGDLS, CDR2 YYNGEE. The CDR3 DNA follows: TGTGCCAGCAGCCCGACAGCCAACTACGAGCAGTACTTC. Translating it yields CASSPTANYEQYF. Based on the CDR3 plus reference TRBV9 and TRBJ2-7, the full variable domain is DSGVTQTPKHLITATGQRVTLRCSPRSGDLSVYWYQQSLDQGLQFLIQYYNGEERAKGNILERFSAQQFPDLHSELNLSSLELGDSALYFCASSPTANYEQYFGPGTRLTVT.

CDR3 loop: CASEGQGLFSPLHF. Written as DNA, the CDR3 is TGTGCCAGCGAGGGACAGGGATTGTTTTCACCCCTCCACTTT. The chain recombines TRBV6-5 with TRBJ1-6, with 9 bases lining up with TRBD1. This CDR3 has 14 residues. V lost 8 bases to trimming and J lost 9 bases; unmatched junction nucleotides: 8. CDR1 is MNHEY and CDR2 is SVGAGI in the germline V gene.

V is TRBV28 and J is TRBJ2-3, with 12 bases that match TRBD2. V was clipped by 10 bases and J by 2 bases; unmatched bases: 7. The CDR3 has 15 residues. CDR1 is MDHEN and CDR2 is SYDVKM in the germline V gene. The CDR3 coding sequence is TGTGCCACCTGGACTAGCGGGATAAACACAGATACGCAGTATTTT. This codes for CATWTSGINTDTQYF.

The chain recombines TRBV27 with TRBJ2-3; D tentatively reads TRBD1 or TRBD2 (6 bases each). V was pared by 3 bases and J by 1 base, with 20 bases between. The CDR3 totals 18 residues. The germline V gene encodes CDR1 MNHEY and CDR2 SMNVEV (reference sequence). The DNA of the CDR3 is TGTGCCAGCAGTTTCTATAGAGGGGGGCTAGGGGGCACAGATACGCAGTATTTT. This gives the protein CASSFYRGGLGGTDTQYF.

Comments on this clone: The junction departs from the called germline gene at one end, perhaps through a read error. CDR3 protein: CASSQDRGMIF. In nucleotides, the CDR3 is TGTGCCAGCTCACAGGACAGGGGAATGATCTTC. V and J are TRBV18 and TRBJ2-1, with 9 positions matching TRBD1. Germline CDR1 and CDR2: KGHSH and LQKENI. The CDR3 runs 11 residues.

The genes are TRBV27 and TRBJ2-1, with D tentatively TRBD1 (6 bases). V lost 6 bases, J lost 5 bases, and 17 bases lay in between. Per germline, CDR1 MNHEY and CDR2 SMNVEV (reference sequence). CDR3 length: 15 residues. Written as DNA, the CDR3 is TGTGCCAGCAGGGAGGACAGCCCGACCGACAATGAGCAGTTCTTC. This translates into CASREDSPTDNEQFF.